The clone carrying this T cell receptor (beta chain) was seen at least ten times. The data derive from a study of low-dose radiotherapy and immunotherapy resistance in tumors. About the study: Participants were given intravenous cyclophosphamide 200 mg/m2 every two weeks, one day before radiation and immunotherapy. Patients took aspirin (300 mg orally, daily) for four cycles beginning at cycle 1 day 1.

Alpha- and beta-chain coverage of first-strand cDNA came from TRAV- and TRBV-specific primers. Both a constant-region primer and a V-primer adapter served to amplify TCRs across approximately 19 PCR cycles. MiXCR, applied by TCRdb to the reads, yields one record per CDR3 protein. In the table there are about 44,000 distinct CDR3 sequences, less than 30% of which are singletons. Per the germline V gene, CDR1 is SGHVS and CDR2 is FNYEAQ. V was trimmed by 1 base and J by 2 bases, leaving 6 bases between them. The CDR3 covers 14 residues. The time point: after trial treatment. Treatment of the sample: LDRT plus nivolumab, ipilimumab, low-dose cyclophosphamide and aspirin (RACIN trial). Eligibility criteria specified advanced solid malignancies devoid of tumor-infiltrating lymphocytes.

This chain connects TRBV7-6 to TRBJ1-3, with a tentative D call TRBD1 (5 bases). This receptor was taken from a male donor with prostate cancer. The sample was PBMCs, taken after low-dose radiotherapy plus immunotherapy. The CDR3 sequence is CASSLGGAGNTIYF. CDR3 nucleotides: TGTGCCAGCAGCTTAGGAGGGGCTGGAAACACCATATATTTT.